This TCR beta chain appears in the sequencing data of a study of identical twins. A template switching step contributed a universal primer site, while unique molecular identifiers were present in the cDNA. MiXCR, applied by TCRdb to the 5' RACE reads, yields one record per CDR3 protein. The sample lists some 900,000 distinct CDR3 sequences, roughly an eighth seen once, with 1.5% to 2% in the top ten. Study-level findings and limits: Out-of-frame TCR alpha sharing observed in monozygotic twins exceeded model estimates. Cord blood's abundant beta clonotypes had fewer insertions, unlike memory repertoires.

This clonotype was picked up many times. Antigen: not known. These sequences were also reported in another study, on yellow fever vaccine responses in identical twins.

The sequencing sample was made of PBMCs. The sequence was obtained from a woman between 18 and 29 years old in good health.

DNA of the CDR3: TGTGCCAGCAGCTCCACAGGGTTGGGAGGAGATACGCAGTATTTT. Protein sequence: CASSSTGLGGDTQYF. This chain joins TRBV5-6 and TRBJ2-3, with D perhaps assigned TRBD1 or TRBD2 (6 bases each). V lost 3 bases and J lost 5, with 16 bases in between. This CDR3 has 15 amino acids. CDR1 SGHDT and CDR2 YYEEEE come from the germline V gene.